Detailed here is one TCR beta chain. Antigen specificity is unknown. The sample belongs to a study of shared clonotypes between healthy human individuals. Whole-study findings and limits: Naive subsets generally exceeded memory subsets in estimated richness. The represented genetic and exposure-history diversity was limited by the small number of donors.

Original handling: For the immunoSEQ data, sequences were junction-only without quality scores, so filtering differed. Measured with immunoSEQ multiplex PCR; TCRdb has only the in-frame clones, and not every one. The V and J calls and clone size are taken from that table; D and trimming were inferred from the DNA. The table records about 1.5 million clones, under 99% of them present only once. Germline trimming cut 5 bases from V and 3 bases from J; bases unmatched to any gene: 11. CDR1 and CDR2 (germline): LGHNT, FRNRAP. This CDR3 has 17 residues. The chain has TRBV12-5 and TRBJ2-3, with 10 nucleotides matching TRBD2. The sequenced sample consisted of naive CD4+ T cells sorted from blood. This sample's subset: CD45RA+ positively selected. The origin of this receptor is a man under 40 in good health. DNA for the CDR3: TGTGCTAGTGGTCCCCCTACTAGCGGGGAGTGGACAGATACGCAGTATTTT. This codes for CASGPPTSGEWTDTQYF.